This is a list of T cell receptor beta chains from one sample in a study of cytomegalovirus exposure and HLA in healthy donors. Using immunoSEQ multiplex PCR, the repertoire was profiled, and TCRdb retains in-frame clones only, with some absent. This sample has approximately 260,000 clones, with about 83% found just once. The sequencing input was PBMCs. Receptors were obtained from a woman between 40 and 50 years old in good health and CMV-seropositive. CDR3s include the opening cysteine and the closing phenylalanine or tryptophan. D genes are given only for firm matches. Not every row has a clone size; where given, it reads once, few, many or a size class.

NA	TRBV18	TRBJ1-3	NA	CASSPIEGNTIYF	TGTGCCAGCTCACCAATTGAGGGAAACACCATATATTTT
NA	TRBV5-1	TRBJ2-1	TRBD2	CASSLDLAGGPDEQFF	TGCGCCAGCAGCTTAGATCTAGCGGGAGGGCCGGACGAGCAGTTCTTC
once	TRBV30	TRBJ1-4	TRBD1	CAWRTGAIGKLFF	TGTGCCTGGAGGACAGGGGCCATCGGAAAACTGTTTTTT
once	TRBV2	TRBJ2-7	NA	CASSDDYSYEQYF	TGTGCCAGCAGTGATGATTACAGCTACGAGCAGTACTTC
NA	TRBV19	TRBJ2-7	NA	CASTPAYEQYF	TGTGCCAGTACCCCCGCCTACGAGCAGTACTTC
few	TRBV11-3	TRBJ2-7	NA	CASSLSFSGVGTYEQYF	TGTGCCAGCAGCTTATCCTTTTCGGGAGTAGGGACCTACGAGCAGTACTTC
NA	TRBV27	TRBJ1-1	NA	CASSLSYGKGGAEAFF	TGTGCCAGCAGTTTATCGTATGGTAAAGGGGGGGCTGAAGCTTTCTTT
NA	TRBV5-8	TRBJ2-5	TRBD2	CASSYSGTSGMYQETQYF	TGTGCCAGCAGCTATTCCGGGACTAGCGGGATGTACCAAGAGACCCAGTACTTC
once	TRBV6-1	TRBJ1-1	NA	CASTEEREAFF	TGTGCCAGCACAGAGGAACGTGAAGCTTTCTTT
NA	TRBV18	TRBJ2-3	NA	CASSPPHREDTQYF	TGTGCCAGCTCACCACCGCACAGGGAAGATACGCAGTATTTT
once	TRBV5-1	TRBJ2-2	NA	CASSLAKGLNTGELFF	TGCGCCAGCAGCTTGGCTAAGGGACTGAACACCGGGGAGCTGTTTTTT
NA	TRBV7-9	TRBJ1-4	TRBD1	CASSLVGQGSLFF	TGTGCCAGCAGCTTAGTGGGACAGGGATCGCTGTTTTTT
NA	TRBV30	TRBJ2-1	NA	CAWSAVSLRVSSYNEQFF	TGTGCCTGGAGTGCCGTATCTCTGAGGGTTAGCTCCTACAATGAGCAGTTCTTC
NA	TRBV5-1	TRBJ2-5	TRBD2	CASSFSGRALETQYF	TGCGCCAGCAGCTTTAGCGGGAGGGCCTTGGAGACCCAGTACTTC
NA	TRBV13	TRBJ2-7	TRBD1	CASSLMDRASYEQYF	TGTGCCAGCAGCTTAATGGACAGGGCGTCCTACGAGCAGTACTTC